The next 6 T cell receptor beta chains were all read from a single sample in a study of blood T cell repertoires in COVID-19. Method: immunoSEQ multiplex PCR; TCRdb's copy keeps in-frame clones and lacks some. This sample has approximately 440,000 clones, with 90% found just once. Specimen: PBMCs or T cells enriched from blood (not recorded which). The receptor set was obtained from a man between 18 and 35 years old who had recovered from COVID-19.

V is TRBV19 and J is TRBJ2-5; D is unclear. This CDR3 contains 11 residues. Trimming cost V 3 bases and J 4 bases, with 3 bases left between them. The germline V gene encodes CDR1 LNHDA and CDR2 SQIVND (reference sequence). CDR3 in amino acids: CASSIRETQYF. The CDR3 DNA sequence: TGTGCCAGTAGTATCCGAGAGACCCAGTACTTC.

The chain carries TRBV7-2 and TRBJ2-7; 9 nucleotides line up with TRBD2. Germline V gene data show CDR1 as SGHTA and CDR2 as FQGNSA. V lost 2 bases to trimming and J lost 3 bases; unmatched junction nucleotides: 2. CDR3 length: 14 residues. The CDR3 DNA sequence: TGTGCCAGCAGCTTACTAGCGGGGTACTACGAGCAGTACTTC. Translation gives CASSLLAGYYEQYF.

The rearrangement uses TRBV10-3 and TRBJ1-2, with 7 bases fitting TRBD1. Germline V lookup: CDR1 ENHRY, CDR2 SYGVKD. After removal of 6 bases from V and 0 bases from J, the junction contained 7 bases not matched to a gene. The CDR3 has 15 amino acids. The chain's CDR3 is CAIRSRTGANYGYTF. CDR3 sequence (DNA): TGTGCCATCAGATCCAGGACAGGAGCTAACTATGGCTACACCTTC.

The chain uses TRBV5-1 and TRBJ2-1; D gene ambiguous. V shed 0 bases and J shed 8 bases, with 12 bases lying between them. The V gene's germline CDR1 is SGHRS and CDR2 YFSETQ. The CDR3 contains 14 residues. CDR3 coding DNA: TGCGCCAGCAGCTTGGAAGCATCCCGGGATGAGCAGTTCTTC. Protein: CASSLEASRDEQFF. The full variable domain, completed using reference TRBV5-1 and TRBJ2-1, is KAGVTQTPRYLIKTRGQQVTLSCSPISGHRSVSWYQQTPGQGLQFLFEYFSETQRNKGNFPGRFSGRQFSNSRSEMNVSTLELGDSALYLCASSLEASRDEQFFGPGTRLTVL.

V and J are TRBV3-1 (or the pseudogene TRBV3-2) and TRBJ1-2, with D maybe TRBD1 (5 bases). Germline CDR1 is LGHDT and CDR2 is YNNKEL (reference sequence). Trimming took 3 bases from V and 4 from J, leaving 15 bases between them. The CDR3 consists of 15 residues. The CDR3 loop reads CASSHTKVDSYGYTF. The DNA of the CDR3 is TGTGCCAGCAGCCACACCAAGGTAGACAGCTATGGCTACACCTTC.

The CDR3 nucleotides are TGTGCCAGCAGTGAAGTGACTAGCGGTGGGACCCAGTACTTC. This codes for CASSEVTSGGTQYF. This chain joins TRBV6-1 and TRBJ2-5; 9 nucleotides align to TRBD2. The CDR3 runs 14 residues. Germline lookup yields CDR1 MNHNS and CDR2 SASEGT. J was trimmed by 7 bases and V by 1 base; bases with no gene match: 4.